The rows below give T cell receptor beta chains drawn from one sample of a study of T cell responses to AZD1222 COVID-19 vaccine. Only in-frame clones appear in the TCRdb table, and some are missing; sequencing was by immunoSEQ multiplex PCR. The sample lists 89,000 or so clones, approximately 86% seen once, with roughly 7.9% in the top ten. The input for sequencing was peripheral blood, taken on day 0 of AZD1222 vaccination. The source is an adult in good health. Each CDR3 is given with its conserved first and last residue. D genes are given only for firm matches. Size is omitted from some rows. Given values are once, few, many or a class for expanded clones.

D	size	V	J	CDR3	DNA
TRBD1	few	TRBV6-1	TRBJ1-2	CASSEGRDRAGYTF	TGTGCCAGCAGTGAAGGGAGGGACAGGGCTGGCTACACCTTC
-	-	TRBV12-3/TRBV12-4	TRBJ1-1	CASSPPKNTEAFF	TGTGCCAGCAGTCCGCCAAAGAACACTGAAGCTTTCTTT
-	-	TRBV7-3	TRBJ2-7	CASSAYRAPYEQYF	TGTGCCAGCAGCGCGTATAGGGCCCCCTACGAGCAGTACTTC
-	-	TRBV12-3/TRBV12-4	TRBJ1-1	CASSFRGEAFF	TGTGCCAGCAGCTTCAGAGGCGAAGCTTTCTTT
-	few	TRBV7-7	TRBJ2-1	CASSLNTRGGDEQFF	TGTGCCAGCAGCTTAAATACTAGGGGAGGCGATGAGCAGTTCTTC
-	-	TRBV15	TRBJ2-5	CATSREKGPLQETQYF	TGTGCCACCAGCAGAGAGAAGGGGCCCCTTCAAGAGACCCAGTACTTC
-	-	TRBV24-1	TRBJ2-5	CATSDLDREETQYF	TGTGCCACCAGTGATTTGGATAGGGAAGAGACCCAGTACTTC
-	-	TRBV2	TRBJ2-7	CASTASESSSYEQYF	TGTGCCAGCACTGCTAGCGAATCGAGCTCCTACGAGCAGTACTTC
-	-	TRBV27	TRBJ2-7	CASSPGRGEQYF	TGTGCCAGCAGTCCTGGTAGGGGCGAGCAGTACTTC
-	medium-sized	TRBV6-5	TRBJ1-1	CASSYNEGTEAFF	TGTGCCAGCAGTTACAACGAGGGCACTGAAGCTTTCTTT
TRBD2	once	TRBV29-1	TRBJ2-1	CSGGGLYNEQFF	TGCAGCGGGGGGGGACTCTACAATGAGCAGTTCTTC
TRBD2	-	TRBV5-1	TRBJ2-1	CASSLASGGSSHEQFF	TGCGCCAGCAGCTTGGCCTCTGGCGGGAGCTCCCATGAGCAGTTCTTC
-	few	TRBV28	TRBJ1-1	CASPAFSEAFF	TGTGCCAGCCCAGCTTTCTCTGAAGCTTTCTTT
-	few	TRBV27	TRBJ1-2	CASSLGWGASGYTF	TGTGCCAGCAGTCTCGGGTGGGGGGCCTCTGGCTACACCTTC
-	-	TRBV21-1	TRBJ1-5	CASSSRQPQHF	TGTGCCAGCAGCAGCAGGCAGCCCCAGCATTTT
-	-	TRBV28	TRBJ1-5	CASSIPLLPQHF	TGTGCCAGCAGTATCCCCTTATTGCCCCAGCATTTT
-	few	TRBV6-5	TRBJ2-7	CASSYSGHSYEQYF	TGTGCCAGCAGTTACTCGGGACACTCCTACGAGCAGTACTTC
-	few	TRBV19	TRBJ1-4	CASSIGGALREKLFF	TGTGCCAGTAGTATCGGAGGGGCCCTTCGTGAAAAACTGTTTTTT
TRBD2	-	TRBV7-3	TRBJ2-1	CASSSGLAGTDEQFF	TGTGCCAGCAGCTCCGGACTAGCGGGCACGGATGAGCAGTTCTTC
-	-	TRBV7-3	TRBJ2-2	CASSLNSNTGELFF	TGTGCCAGCAGCTTAAACAGCAACACCGGGGAGCTGTTTTTT
TRBD2	-	TRBV28	TRBJ2-1	CASTHGGGLSYNEQFF	TGTGCCAGCACTCACGGGGGGGGATTGTCCTACAATGAGCAGTTCTTC
TRBD2	-	TRBV7-2	TRBJ2-5	CASSLAGASGRAGTQYF	TGTGCCAGCAGCTTAGCGGGAGCTAGCGGGAGGGCCGGGACCCAGTACTTC
TRBD2	-	TRBV9	TRBJ2-7	CASSVAGADYEQYF	TGTGCCAGCAGCGTGGCGGGAGCTGACTACGAGCAGTACTTC
-	-	TRBV6-5	TRBJ1-5	CASREGVSNQPQHF	TGTGCCAGCCGAGAGGGGGTTAGCAATCAGCCCCAGCATTTT
TRBD1	-	TRBV29-1	TRBJ1-3	CSVLGTGTTIYF	TGCAGCGTCTTGGGGACAGGGACCACCATATATTTT
-	-	TRBV6-2/TRBV6-3	TRBJ2-1	CASSDDQRRVRSYNEQFF	TGTGCCAGCAGTGACGACCAGCGCCGGGTGCGATCATACAATGAGCAGTTCTTC
-	-	TRBV19	TRBJ1-4	CASGYRNEKLFF	TGTGCCAGTGGGTATCGGAATGAAAAACTGTTTTTT
-	-	TRBV6-5	TRBJ2-2	CASRPTNANTGELFF	TGTGCCAGCAGGCCGACAAACGCGAACACCGGGGAGCTGTTTTTT